The rows below give T cell receptor beta chains drawn from one sample of a study of cytomegalovirus exposure and HLA in healthy donors. Profiled with immunoSEQ multiplex PCR; TCRdb holds only in-frame clones, not every one. Of 150,000 to 200,000 clones listed, 70% to 80% are singletons. The sequencing input was PBMCs. The origin of the receptors is a woman aged 25 to 39 in good health and CMV-seropositive. Each CDR3 is given with its conserved first and last residue. Fields, in order: clone size, D gene, V gene, J gene, CDR3 protein, CDR3 DNA. The D gene is left open where the match is weak. Where a row states a size, it is once, few, many or the class of an expanded clone; other rows omit it.

clone_size: .; d_call: .; v_call: TRBV18; j_call: TRBJ1-1; cdr3_aa: CASSRSMLGSTEAFF; cdr3_nt: TGTGCCAGCTCCCGCTCGATGCTGGGGAGCACTGAAGCTTTCTTT
clone_size: .; d_call: .; v_call: TRBV6-5; j_call: TRBJ2-3; cdr3_aa: CASSYLDTQYF; cdr3_nt: TGTGCCAGCAGTTACCTGGATACGCAGTATTTT
clone_size: few; d_call: .; v_call: TRBV6-6; j_call: TRBJ2-3; cdr3_aa: CASSPLLTTDTQYF; cdr3_nt: TGTGCCAGCAGTCCACTACTAACCACAGATACGCAGTATTTT
clone_size: .; d_call: .; v_call: TRBV10-3; j_call: TRBJ2-7; cdr3_aa: CATAGSWQGSYEQYF; cdr3_nt: TGTGCCACCGCCGGTTCGTGGCAGGGAAGCTACGAGCAGTACTTC
clone_size: .; d_call: .; v_call: TRBV5-5; j_call: TRBJ1-5; cdr3_aa: CASSRGSNQPQHF; cdr3_nt: TGTGCCAGCAGCCGGGGGAGCAATCAGCCCCAGCATTTT
clone_size: .; d_call: .; v_call: TRBV30; j_call: TRBJ1-2; cdr3_aa: CAWRISGRGRVNYGYTF; cdr3_nt: TGTGCCTGGAGGATCTCGGGCAGGGGTAGGGTAAACTATGGCTACACCTTC
clone_size: few; d_call: .; v_call: TRBV30; j_call: TRBJ1-4; cdr3_aa: CAWSVTRRPDEKLFF; cdr3_nt: TGTGCCTGGAGTGTAACTAGGCGTCCCGATGAAAAACTGTTTTTT
clone_size: .; d_call: TRBD1; v_call: TRBV10-3; j_call: TRBJ2-7; cdr3_aa: CAINEPGQEQYF; cdr3_nt: TGTGCCATCAACGAACCGGGACAGGAGCAGTACTTC
clone_size: few; d_call: .; v_call: TRBV10-3; j_call: TRBJ1-1; cdr3_aa: CAISSGAEAFF; cdr3_nt: TGTGCCATCAGCTCAGGGGCTGAAGCTTTCTTT
clone_size: .; d_call: TRBD1; v_call: TRBV28; j_call: TRBJ2-6; cdr3_aa: CASSLSGGAITGANVLTF; cdr3_nt: TGTGCCAGCAGTTTGTCAGGGGGCGCCATTACTGGGGCCAACGTCCTGACTTTC
clone_size: .; d_call: TRBD1; v_call: TRBV9; j_call: TRBJ2-5; cdr3_aa: CASSVAGGLETQYF; cdr3_nt: TGTGCCAGCAGCGTAGCAGGGGGTTTGGAGACCCAGTACTTC
clone_size: .; d_call: TRBD1; v_call: TRBV9; j_call: TRBJ2-1; cdr3_aa: CASSLTGQPYNEQFF; cdr3_nt: TGTGCCAGCAGCTTGACAGGGCAACCCTACAATGAGCAGTTCTTC
clone_size: .; d_call: .; v_call: TRBV7-2; j_call: TRBJ2-1; cdr3_aa: CASSPRGKWGNEQFF; cdr3_nt: TGTGCCAGCAGCCCCCGGGGTAAGTGGGGCAATGAGCAGTTCTTC
clone_size: .; d_call: .; v_call: TRBV7-2; j_call: TRBJ2-1; cdr3_aa: CASSLGRSTNEQFF; cdr3_nt: TGTGCCAGCAGCTTAGGTCGGAGTACCAATGAGCAGTTCTTC
clone_size: .; d_call: .; v_call: TRBV5-8; j_call: TRBJ1-1; cdr3_aa: CASSPFLEAFF; cdr3_nt: TGTGCCAGCAGCCCTTTTCTTGAAGCTTTCTTT
clone_size: .; d_call: .; v_call: TRBV5-1; j_call: TRBJ1-1; cdr3_aa: CASSWTPGDTEAFF; cdr3_nt: TGCGCCAGCAGCTGGACTCCTGGGGACACTGAAGCTTTCTTT
clone_size: .; d_call: TRBD2; v_call: TRBV11-2; j_call: TRBJ2-1; cdr3_aa: CASSPVRLAGGLSEQFF; cdr3_nt: TGTGCCAGCAGCCCCGTGAGGTTGGCGGGAGGGCTTAGTGAGCAGTTCTTC
clone_size: .; d_call: TRBD2; v_call: TRBV27; j_call: TRBJ2-7; cdr3_aa: CASSLSRSGASYEQYF; cdr3_nt: TGTGCCAGCAGTTTATCGAGGAGCGGGGCATCCTACGAGCAGTACTTC
clone_size: .; d_call: .; v_call: TRBV7-9; j_call: TRBJ1-2; cdr3_aa: CASSSIIEDYGYTF; cdr3_nt: TGTGCCAGCAGCTCCATAATAGAGGACTATGGCTACACCTTC
clone_size: .; d_call: TRBD2; v_call: TRBV7-2; j_call: TRBJ2-2; cdr3_aa: CASSPPSGRITGELFF; cdr3_nt: TGTGCCAGCAGCCCGCCCAGCGGGAGGATCACCGGGGAGCTGTTTTTT
clone_size: .; d_call: .; v_call: TRBV5-5; j_call: TRBJ1-1; cdr3_aa: CASSLAGTAEAFF; cdr3_nt: TGTGCCAGCAGCTTGGCGGGTACGGCTGAAGCTTTCTTT
clone_size: .; d_call: .; v_call: TRBV11-3; j_call: TRBJ2-3; cdr3_aa: CASSLGRGSTDTQYF; cdr3_nt: TGTGCCAGCAGCTTGGGCAGGGGAAGCACAGATACGCAGTATTTT
clone_size: .; d_call: .; v_call: TRBV19; j_call: TRBJ1-1; cdr3_aa: CASSIVEQRAEAFF; cdr3_nt: TGTGCCAGTAGTATAGTTGAACAGAGGGCTGAAGCTTTCTTT
clone_size: .; d_call: .; v_call: TRBV6-5; j_call: TRBJ1-1; cdr3_aa: CASSPFDRDNEAFF; cdr3_nt: TGTGCCAGCAGCCCGTTTGACCGGGACAATGAAGCTTTCTTT
clone_size: .; d_call: TRBD1; v_call: TRBV5-6; j_call: TRBJ2-1; cdr3_aa: CASSRGQIYNEQFF; cdr3_nt: TGTGCCAGCAGCCGGGGACAGATATACAATGAGCAGTTCTTC
clone_size: .; d_call: TRBD1; v_call: TRBV6-1; j_call: TRBJ2-1; cdr3_aa: CASRGQTLSNEQFF; cdr3_nt: TGTGCCAGCAGGGGACAGACTTTAAGTAATGAGCAGTTCTTC
clone_size: .; d_call: TRBD1; v_call: TRBV12-5; j_call: TRBJ2-6; cdr3_aa: CASGRTGMESGANVLTF; cdr3_nt: TGTGCTAGTGGACGGACAGGGATGGAATCTGGGGCCAACGTCCTGACTTTC
clone_size: .; d_call: TRBD1; v_call: TRBV4-3; j_call: TRBJ1-4; cdr3_aa: CASSQGGGDSEKLFF; cdr3_nt: TGCGCCAGCAGCCAAGGAGGTGGGGACAGTGAAAAACTGTTTTTT
clone_size: .; d_call: TRBD1; v_call: TRBV7-2; j_call: TRBJ1-1; cdr3_aa: CASSGGQKNTEAFF; cdr3_nt: TGTGCCAGCAGCGGGGGACAGAAGAACACTGAAGCTTTCTTT